One and the same sample provided the 6 T cell receptor beta chains below, sequenced in a study of OX40 agonist ivuxolimab in advanced cancers. This table comes from immunoSEQ multiplex PCR, and its TCRdb copy is limited to in-frame clones, with some not included. This table has about 46,000 clones, approximately 89% appearing once. Sequencing used CD4+ or CD8+ T cells sorted from blood, obtained in a trial of the OX40 agonist ivuxolimab. Receptors were obtained from an adult with an advanced solid tumor such as melanoma, head and neck, liver or kidney cancer.

This CDR3 is CATSRDPVGTGGSSLWGYTF. The CDR3 DNA reads TGTGCCACCAGCAGAGATCCGGTCGGGACAGGGGGCTCATCCCTCTGGGGCTACACCTTC. The rearrangement joins TRBV15 to TRBJ1-2, with TRBD1 matching over 12 bases. The V gene's germline CDR1 is LNHNV and CDR2 YYDKDF (reference sequence). The junction had 19 bases not matched to a gene; V was cut back by 0 bases and J by 8 bases. The CDR3 is 20 amino acids.

The chain is built from TRBV23-1 and TRBJ2-3; 9 bases align to TRBD1. TRBV23-1 is sorted into the ORF group, with uncertain function. The ends lost 3 bases at V and 2 bases at J; junction bases unmatched: 6. The CDR3 covers 16 residues. The CDR3 loop is CASSHSGTGYTDTQYF. In DNA, the CDR3 is TGCGCCAGCAGTCACTCCGGGACAGGGTACACAGATACGCAGTATTTT.

This rearrangement joins TRBV4-3 to TRBJ1-4; D not resolved. CDR3 size: 15 residues. The germline V and J ends were trimmed by 0 bases and 7 bases, with 12 bases remaining between them. Germline values: CDR1 LGHNA, CDR2 YSLEER. The CDR3 here is CASSQELDGFEKLFF. The CDR3 DNA reads TGCGCCAGCAGCCAAGAGTTGGATGGGTTTGAAAAACTGTTTTTT.

The V gene is TRBV29-1, the J gene TRBJ2-7; the D gene is possibly TRBD1 (6 bases). Looked up from germline, CDR1 is SQVTM and CDR2 is ANQGSEA. Trimming removed 1 base from V and 5 bases from J, with 21 bases in between. CDR3 size: 16 residues. CDR3 amino acids: CSVEVSDSQPLHEQYF. CDR3 nucleotides: TGCAGCGTTGAAGTCTCGGACAGTCAGCCCCTCCACGAGCAGTACTTC.

V gene TRBV6-5 combines with J gene TRBJ1-2; TRBD1 agrees at 9 bases. CDR3 length: 14 amino acids. CDR1 and CDR2 (germline): MNHEY, SVGAGI. V lost 7 bases and J lost 1; bases outside the gene matches: 4. The CDR3 reads CASNRQGGNYGYTF. CDR3 nucleotides: TGTGCCAGCAACCGACAGGGGGGTAACTATGGCTACACCTTC.

The rearrangement uses TRBV27 and TRBJ2-2, with TRBD1 matching over 8 bases. V gave up 6 bases and J gave up 7 bases; unmatched junction bases: 10. CDR1 is MNHEY and CDR2 is SMNVEV in the germline V gene (reference sequence). This CDR3 has 15 amino acids. The CDR3 loop is CASSPGQGFNGELFF. In DNA form, the CDR3 reads TGTGCCAGCAGCCCAGGACAGGGATTTAACGGGGAGCTGTTTTTT.